The rows below give T cell receptor beta chains drawn from one sample of a study of Tregs in tolerant kidney transplant recipients. Clones were read by immunoSEQ multiplex PCR, and TCRdb kept only the in-frame ones, dropping some. The repertoire holds around 16,000 clones, with about two thirds as singletons. Their specific antigens are unknown. Sequencing input: Tregs from blood cultured with allogeneic cells. Receptors originate from a human donor in good health. Both conserved end residues are part of each CDR3. The order of the fields is V gene, D gene, clone size, J gene, CDR3 DNA, CDR3 protein. The D gene is left open where the match is weak. Clone size, where shown, is once, few, many, or a class for clones that have expanded.

>TRBV27|.|.|TRBJ1-2
TGTGCCAGCAGTTTATATCGGTCGGGGTATGGCTACACCTTC
CASSLYRSGYGYTF
>TRBV5-5|.|once|TRBJ2-3
TGTGCCAGCAGCTTCGTTTTAGGGAGAGGCACAGATACGCAGTATTTT
CASSFVLGRGTDTQYF
>TRBV11-3|.|.|TRBJ1-1
TGTGCCAGCAGCTTATCTGCTGAAGCTTTCTTT
CASSLSAEAFF
>TRBV7-3|.|medium-sized|TRBJ2-7
TGTGCCAGCAGCCCTCCGAGCGGCTCCTACGAGCAGTACTTC
CASSPPSGSYEQYF
>TRBV5-6|.|.|TRBJ2-3
TGTGCCAGCAGCCCCCTGGGGTTCGGGGATAGCACAGATACGCAGTATTTT
CASSPLGFGDSTDTQYF
>TRBV28|TRBD1|.|TRBJ1-4
TGTGCCAGCAGTGGACAGGGACGGGTGGAAAAACTGTTTTTT
CASSGQGRVEKLFF
>TRBV6-5|TRBD1|.|TRBJ1-5
TGTGCCAGCAGTGAGCAGGGGGCAGGGCAGCCCCAGCATTTT
CASSEQGAGQPQHF
>TRBV6-5|.|medium-sized|TRBJ1-3
TGTGCCAGCCGCCCGGGAGGTAGTCCTGGAAACACCATATATTTT
CASRPGGSPGNTIYF
>TRBV5-5|.|.|TRBJ2-5
TGTGCCAGCAGCTTGCGAACCGAAGTCTTCCAGTACTTC
CASSLRTEVFQYF
>TRBV29-1|.|.|TRBJ2-3
TGCAGCGTTGATTCCCAATTGGGGGCAGATACGCAGTATTTT
CSVDSQLGADTQYF
>TRBV5-1|.|.|TRBJ1-3
TGCGCCAGCAGCTTGGCACCGGTCTCTGGAAACACCATATATTTT
CASSLAPVSGNTIYF